These 22 T cell receptor beta chains came from one sample sequenced in a study of T cell changes during pregnancy in multiple sclerosis. The repertoire was sequenced with immunoSEQ multiplex PCR; TCRdb's copy has only in-frame clones and lacks some. The sample contains roughly 58,000 clones, roughly 90% of which appear only once. The material sequenced was CD8+ T cells from peripheral blood mononuclear cells, taken before pregnancy. All receptors come from a female donor with multiple sclerosis, enrolled in a pregnancy study.

The chain links TRBV25-1 to TRBJ1-2; 9 nucleotides line up with TRBD1. Germline values: CDR1 MGHDK, CDR2 SYGVNS. J gave up 5 bases and V 4 bases, and 5 bases lay outside the gene matches. The CDR3 contains 14 residues. CDR3 DNA: TGTGCCAGCAGTGCTGGGACAGGGTTTTATGGCTACACCTTC. Its translation is CASSAGTGFYGYTF.

The rearrangement links TRBV9 to TRBJ1-2, with D unclear. Germline values: CDR1 SGDLS, CDR2 YYNGEE. V was cut by 5 bases and J by 1 base, with 9 bases left in between. This CDR3 region has 13 residues. The DNA for the CDR3 is TGTGCCAGCAGGGGTACAGTTAACTATGGCTACACCTTC. This translates into CASRGTVNYGYTF.

The gene calls are TRBV7-9 and TRBJ2-1; TRBD1 might be the D (6 bases). CDR1 and CDR2 (germline): SEHNR, FQNEAQ (reference sequence). Trimming left V 5 bases short and J 8 bases short, with 16 bases between. The CDR3 has 14 amino acids. CDR3 region: CASSTTNRADEQFF. The CDR3 DNA follows: TGTGCCAGCAGCACAACGAACAGGGCCGATGAGCAGTTCTTC.

The gene calls are TRBV7-8 and TRBJ1-4, with D uncertain. The CDR3 consists of 16 residues. The germline V gene has CDR1 SGHVS and CDR2 FQNEAQ. V lost 2 bases, J lost 2 bases, and 12 bases lay in between. CDR3 amino acids: CASSLSLGSTNEKLFF. CDR3 sequence (DNA): TGTGCCAGCAGCTTAAGTCTCGGGAGTACTAATGAAAAACTGTTTTTT.

The J gene is TRBJ1-1, the V gene TRBV7-9; no definite D call. Germline CDR1 SEHNR, CDR2 FQNEAQ (reference sequence). Trimming took 11 bases from V and 3 from J, leaving 7 bases between them. CDR3 length: 10 amino acids. The CDR3 nucleotides are TGTGCCGAGCGGGACACTGAAGCTTTCTTT. Its translation: CAERDTEAFF. Looking up the rest from reference TRBV7-9 and TRBJ1-1 gives the full variable domain: DTGVSQNPRHKITKRGQNVTFRCDPISEHNRLYWYRQTLGQGPEFLTYFQNEAQLEKSRLLSDRFSAERPKGSFSTLEIQRTEQGDSAMYLCAERDTEAFFGQGTRLTVV.

The chain recombines TRBV7-6 with TRBJ2-7; TRBD1 agrees at 7 bases. J gave up 2 bases and V 2 bases, and 9 bases lay outside the gene matches. There are 16 residues in the CDR3. Germline V lookup: CDR1 SGHVS, CDR2 FNYEAQ. The CDR3 loop reads CASSLTPGQRPYEQYF. CDR3 in DNA: TGTGCCAGCAGCTTAACCCCGGGACAGAGACCCTACGAGCAGTACTTC.

The rearrangement uses TRBV6-5 and TRBJ1-6; 9 positions agree with TRBD1. The length of the CDR3 is 15 residues. V lost 4 bases, J lost 3 bases, and 1 base stayed unmatched. CDR1 MNHEY and CDR2 SVGAGI come from the germline V gene. CDR3 DNA sequence: TGTGCCAGCAGTTCGACAGGGGGCTATAATTCACCCCTCCACTTT. As protein: CASSSTGGYNSPLHF.

The chain carries TRBV4-2 and TRBJ2-3, with 8 positions matching TRBD2. In germline, CDR1 is LGHNA, CDR2 YNFKEQ. Trimming took 4 bases from V and 6 from J; bases not matched to a gene: 15. The length of the CDR3 is 17 residues. For the CDR3, the DNA is TGTGCCAGCAGCCTTACCCTTCTCGGGGGGGCTCAGGATACGCAGTATTTT. Its translation is CASSLTLLGGAQDTQYF.

J is TRBJ1-1 and V is TRBV7-2, with D possibly being TRBD1 (6 bases). The germline CDR1 and CDR2 sequences are SGHTA and FQGNSA. The CDR3 contains 16 residues. Trimming stripped 3 bases from V and 0 bases from J, with 14 bases between. CDR3 in amino acids: CASSLGGAGLNTEAFF. CDR3 nucleotide sequence: TGTGCCAGCAGCTTGGGGGGGGCGGGGTTGAACACTGAAGCTTTCTTT.

The chain carries TRBV19 and TRBJ2-2, with unresolved D. Trimming left V 4 bases short and J 6 bases short, with 9 bases between. There are 13 residues in the CDR3. Germline V gives CDR1 LNHDA, CDR2 SQIVND (reference sequence). The CDR3 region has the DNA TGTGCCAGTAGTACGACGAGGCCCGGGGAGCTGTTTTTT. It translates to CASSTTRPGELFF.

The DNA of the CDR3 is TGCAGCGTTGCCAGGGGAAGCGACGAGCAGTACTTC. Translated: CSVARGSDEQYF. The rearrangement links TRBV29-1 to TRBJ2-7, with D possibly being TRBD1 (6 bases). The V gene lost 4 bases and the J gene lost 5 bases, with 12 bases spanning the gap. There are 12 residues in the CDR3. Germline V gene lookup returns CDR1 SQVTM and CDR2 ANQGSEA.

In this sample, this clone turned up once. The chain is built from TRBV15 and TRBJ1-5, with 7 bases that match TRBD1. The CDR3 extends over 14 amino acids. The junction had 8 bases not matched to a gene; V was cut back by 4 bases and J by 8 bases. Germline CDR1 is LNHNV and CDR2 is YYDKDF (reference sequence). The CDR3 DNA reads TGTGCCACCAGCATATCAGGGGGAAAGGAGCCCCAGCATTTT. Residues: CATSISGGKEPQHF.

This sequence joins TRBV7-6 and TRBJ1-2; no firm D call. Germline V gene lookup returns CDR1 SGHVS and CDR2 FNYEAQ. This CDR3 region has 13 residues. V lost 5 bases to trimming and J lost 2 bases, with 9 bases between them. The CDR3 protein is CASSRASNYGYTF. The CDR3 DNA sequence: TGTGCCAGCAGCAGAGCTTCGAACTATGGCTACACCTTC.

The chain carries TRBV4-1 and TRBJ1-2; the match to TRBD1 covers 7 bases. This CDR3 is 16 amino acids long. CDR1 and CDR2 (germline): MGHRA, YSYEKL. V was pared by 0 bases and J by 2 bases, with 6 bases of the junction left unmatched. CDR3 residues: CASSQEGQVQNYGYTF. The CDR3 nucleotides read TGCGCCAGCAGCCAAGAAGGACAGGTGCAGAACTATGGCTACACCTTC.

The chain is built from TRBV5-1 and TRBJ2-2; possibly TRBD1 for D (5 bases). V was trimmed by 0 bases and J by 2 bases, leaving 8 bases between them. The CDR3 loop spans 15 amino acids. Germline assignment: CDR1 SGHRS and CDR2 YFSETQ. The CDR3 protein is CASSLDRTNTGELFF. CDR3 DNA: TGCGCCAGCAGCTTGGACAGGACCAACACCGGGGAGCTGTTTTTT.

The V and J genes are TRBV7-9 and TRBJ1-1; D not certain. V dropped 5 bases and J dropped 0 bases, with 13 bases sitting between them. Germline V gene sequence: CDR1 SEHNR, CDR2 FQNEAQ (reference sequence). The CDR3 is made up of 15 amino acids. The CDR3 loop reads CASSELGGLNTEAFF. CDR3 bases: TGTGCCAGCAGCGAATTGGGAGGATTGAACACTGAAGCTTTCTTT.

CDR3 DNA sequence: TGTGCCAGCAGCTTAGGGGGGGGAAACCAAGAGACCCAGTACTTC. This sequence encodes CASSLGGGNQETQYF. The V gene is TRBV7-3, the J gene TRBJ2-5, with TRBD2 matching 7 bases. This CDR3 region has 15 residues. J gave up 0 bases and V 2 bases, and 3 bases lay outside the gene matches. CDR1 SGHTA and CDR2 FQGTGA come from the germline V gene.

The CDR3 protein is CASSLGGANVLTF. CDR3 DNA: TGTGCCAGCAGCCTTGGAGGAGCCAACGTCCTGACTTTC. The chain recombines TRBV14 with TRBJ2-6; maybe TRBD2 (5 bases). Germline V gene data show CDR1 as SGHDN and CDR2 as FVKESK. The CDR3 runs 13 residues. The V and J ends lost 4 bases and 7 bases respectively, with 8 bases between them.

This sequence joins TRBV19 and TRBJ2-3, with TRBD2 matching over 7 bases. The CDR3 loop spans 12 amino acids. V trimming: 10 bases; J trimming: 6 bases; junction bases outside the gene matches: 7. The germline CDR1 and CDR2 sequences are LNHDA and SQIVND (reference sequence). The CDR3: CATRDYLDTQYF. The CDR3 bases are TGTGCCACCAGGGACTATCTGGATACGCAGTATTTT.

The chain employs TRBV6-6 and TRBJ2-7; 7 nucleotides align to TRBD1. Trimming at V came to 2 bases and at J to 6 bases, leaving 7 bases not matched to a gene. CDR3 length: 14 amino acids. Germline values: CDR1 MNHNY, CDR2 SVGAGI (reference sequence). The CDR3 reads CASSYRQGYAEQYF. CDR3 DNA sequence: TGTGCCAGCAGTTACCGACAGGGTTATGCCGAGCAGTACTTC.

V gene TRBV19 combines with J gene TRBJ2-3, with a possible D match to TRBD2 (5 bases). The germline V gene has CDR1 LNHDA and CDR2 SQIVND (reference sequence). Trimming removed 5 bases at V and 8 bases at J, with 20 bases between. This CDR3 comprises 15 residues. The CDR3: CASSPGWASFVTQYF. As DNA, the CDR3 is TGTGCCAGTAGTCCGGGTTGGGCTAGCTTTGTTACGCAGTATTTT.

The sample holds a few counts of this clone. The chain joins TRBV27 to TRBJ2-7; the match to TRBD2 covers 7 bases. In germline, CDR1 is MNHEY, CDR2 SMNVEV (reference sequence). V trimming: 3 bases; J trimming: 1 base; junction bases outside the gene matches: 6. The CDR3 totals 15 residues. The CDR3 loop is CASSFGRGGSYEQYF. The CDR3, as DNA: TGTGCCAGCAGTTTTGGGCGGGGAGGGTCCTACGAGCAGTACTTC.